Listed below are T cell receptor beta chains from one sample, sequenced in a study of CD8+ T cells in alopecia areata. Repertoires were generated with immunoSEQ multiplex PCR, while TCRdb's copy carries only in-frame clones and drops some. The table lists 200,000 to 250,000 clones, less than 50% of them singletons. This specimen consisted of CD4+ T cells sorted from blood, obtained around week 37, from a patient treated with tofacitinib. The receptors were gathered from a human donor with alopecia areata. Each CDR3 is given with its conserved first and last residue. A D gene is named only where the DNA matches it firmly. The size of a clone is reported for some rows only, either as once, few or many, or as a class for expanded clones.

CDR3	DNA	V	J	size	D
CASSLLGGSTHEQYF	TGTGCCAGCAGCTTATTAGGCGGGAGTACACACGAGCAGTACTTC	TRBV7-3	TRBJ2-7	.	TRBD2
CSGRVGANTEAFF	TGCAGCGGGCGAGTTGGAGCGAACACTGAAGCTTTCTTT	TRBV29-1	TRBJ1-1	few	.
CASSPGQGQETQYF	TGTGCCAGCAGCCCCGGACAGGGGCAAGAGACCCAGTACTTC	TRBV5-4	TRBJ2-5	.	TRBD1
CASSLTWGEQFF	TGTGCCAGCAGCTTAACATGGGGTGAGCAGTTCTTC	TRBV7-3	TRBJ2-1	.	.
CATSRAGTPNTGELFF	TGTGCCACCAGCAGAGCGGGGACACCGAACACCGGGGAGCTGTTTTTT	TRBV15	TRBJ2-2	few	.
CASSQAGASGGETQYF	TGCGCCAGCAGCCAAGCTGGCGCCTCAGGAGGGGAGACCCAGTACTTC	TRBV4-1	TRBJ2-5	few	.
CAWTIGTGELFF	TGTGCCTGGACCATCGGCACCGGGGAGCTGTTTTTT	TRBV30	TRBJ2-2	.	.
CASSSHEGTQYF	TGTGCCAGCAGCTCCCATGAGGGGACCCAGTACTTC	TRBV5-6	TRBJ2-5	.	.
CASSLRTGVGYTF	TGTGCCAGCAGCCTCCGGACAGGGGTCGGCTACACCTTC	TRBV7-2	TRBJ1-2	few	TRBD1
CATSRDRLAGGYEQFF	TGTGCCACCAGCAGGGACAGACTAGCGGGAGGGTATGAGCAGTTCTTC	TRBV15	TRBJ2-1	.	TRBD2
CATSRDGAPSGGYTF	TGTGCCACCAGCAGAGACGGTGCCCCATCGGGAGGCTACACCTTC	TRBV15	TRBJ1-2	.	.
CASSVTGREFF	TGTGCCAGCAGTGTAACGGGACGGGAGTTCTTC	TRBV25-1	TRBJ2-1	few	.
CASSTSGTTFNEQFF	TGCGCCAGCAGTACTAGCGGGACCACATTCAATGAGCAGTTCTTC	TRBV5-1	TRBJ2-1	.	TRBD2
CASSQVNSGRAQGNIQYF	TGCGCCAGCAGCCAAGTAAACAGCGGGAGGGCCCAGGGAAACATTCAGTACTTC	TRBV4-1	TRBJ2-4	few	TRBD2
CASSQPLEGRNEKLFF	TGCGCCAGCAGCCAACCCCTGGAAGGCCGTAATGAAAAACTGTTTTTT	TRBV4-1	TRBJ1-4	few	.
CSALTGTEAFF	TGCAGTGCCCTGACAGGGACTGAAGCTTTCTTT	TRBV20-1	TRBJ1-1	.	TRBD1
CASSFGSNQPQHF	TGCGCCAGCAGCTTTGGGAGCAATCAGCCCCAGCATTTT	TRBV5-1	TRBJ1-5	few	.
CASSSADRAKETQYF	TGTGCCAGCAGCTCCGCAGACAGGGCCAAGGAGACCCAGTACTTC	TRBV7-9	TRBJ2-5	.	TRBD1
CASSRTGTGSYEQYF	TGTGCCAGCAGCCGAACCGGGACAGGGTCATACGAGCAGTACTTC	TRBV9	TRBJ2-7	.	TRBD1
CASRPSTSDGSEQFF	TGTGCCAGCAGACCCTCAACTAGCGATGGGAGTGAGCAGTTCTTC	TRBV6-6	TRBJ2-1	.	TRBD2
CSVGGQNGQYF	TGCAGCGTTGGGGGGCAGAACGGGCAGTACTTC	TRBV29-1	TRBJ2-7	.	.
CAWSVNPGQGHYGYTF	TGTGCCTGGAGTGTAAATCCGGGACAGGGCCACTATGGCTACACCTTC	TRBV30	TRBJ1-2	.	TRBD1
CASSLDVHRGKNIQYF	TGCGCCAGCAGCTTGGACGTCCATCGAGGCAAAAACATTCAGTACTTC	TRBV5-1	TRBJ2-4	few	.